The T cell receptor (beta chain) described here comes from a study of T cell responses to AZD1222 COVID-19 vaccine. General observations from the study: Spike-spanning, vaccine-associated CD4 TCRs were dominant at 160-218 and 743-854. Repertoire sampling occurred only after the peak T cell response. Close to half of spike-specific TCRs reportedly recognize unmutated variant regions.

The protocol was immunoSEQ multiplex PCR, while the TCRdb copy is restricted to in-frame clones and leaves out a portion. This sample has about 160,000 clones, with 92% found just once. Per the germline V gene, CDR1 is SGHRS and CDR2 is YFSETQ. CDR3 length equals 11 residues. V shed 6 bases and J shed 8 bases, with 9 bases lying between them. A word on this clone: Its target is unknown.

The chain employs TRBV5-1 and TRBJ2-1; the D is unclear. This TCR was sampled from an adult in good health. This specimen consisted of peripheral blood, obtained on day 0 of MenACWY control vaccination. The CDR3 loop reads CASTLGYEQFF. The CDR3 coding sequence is TGCGCCAGCACTCTAGGTTATGAGCAGTTCTTC.